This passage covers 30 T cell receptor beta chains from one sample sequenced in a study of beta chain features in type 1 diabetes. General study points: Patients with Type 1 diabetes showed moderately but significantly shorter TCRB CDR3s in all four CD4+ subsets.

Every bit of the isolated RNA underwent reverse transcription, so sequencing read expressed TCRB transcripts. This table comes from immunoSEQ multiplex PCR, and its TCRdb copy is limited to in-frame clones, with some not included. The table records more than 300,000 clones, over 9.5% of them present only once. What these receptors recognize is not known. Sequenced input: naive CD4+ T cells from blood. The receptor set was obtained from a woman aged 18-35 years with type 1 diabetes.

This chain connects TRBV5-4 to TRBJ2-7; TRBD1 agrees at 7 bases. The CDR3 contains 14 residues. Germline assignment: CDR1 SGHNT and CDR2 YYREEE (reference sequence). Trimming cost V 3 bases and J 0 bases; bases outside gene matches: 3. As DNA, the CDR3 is TGTGCCAGCAGCTCACCAGGGGGCTCCTACGAGCAGTACTTC. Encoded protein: CASSSPGGSYEQYF.

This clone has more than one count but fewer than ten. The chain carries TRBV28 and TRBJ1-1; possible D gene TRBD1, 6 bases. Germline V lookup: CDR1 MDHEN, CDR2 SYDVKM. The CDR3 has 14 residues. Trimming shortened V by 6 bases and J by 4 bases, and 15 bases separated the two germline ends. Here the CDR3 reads CASRPDRLLTEAFF. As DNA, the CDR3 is TGTGCCAGCAGGCCTGACAGGTTACTCACTGAAGCTTTCTTT.

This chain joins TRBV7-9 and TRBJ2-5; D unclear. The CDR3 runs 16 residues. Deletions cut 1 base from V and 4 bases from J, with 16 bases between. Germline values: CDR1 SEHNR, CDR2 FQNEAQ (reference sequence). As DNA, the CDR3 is TGTGCCAGCAGCTTAGATGCCCGACTTAAGCTAGAGACCCAGTACTTC. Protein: CASSLDARLKLETQYF.

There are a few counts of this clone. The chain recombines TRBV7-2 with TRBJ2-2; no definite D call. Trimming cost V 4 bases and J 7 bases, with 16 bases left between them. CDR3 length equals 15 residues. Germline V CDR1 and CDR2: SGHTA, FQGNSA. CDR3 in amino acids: CASSSETPLGGELFF. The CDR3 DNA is TGTGCCAGCAGCTCGGAGACTCCCCTGGGCGGGGAGCTGTTTTTT.

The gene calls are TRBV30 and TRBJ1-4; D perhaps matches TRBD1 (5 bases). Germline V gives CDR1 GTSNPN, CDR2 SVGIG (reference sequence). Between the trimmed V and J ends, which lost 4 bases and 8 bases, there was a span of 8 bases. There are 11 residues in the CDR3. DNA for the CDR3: TGTGCCTGGACGGCAGGGGAAAAACTGTTTTTT. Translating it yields CAWTAGEKLFF.

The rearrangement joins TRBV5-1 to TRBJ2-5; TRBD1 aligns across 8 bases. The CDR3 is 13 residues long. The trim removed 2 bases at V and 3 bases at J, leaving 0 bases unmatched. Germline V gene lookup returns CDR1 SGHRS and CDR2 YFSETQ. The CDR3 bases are TGCGCCAGCAGCTTACAGGGGGAAGAGACCCAGTACTTC. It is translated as CASSLQGEETQYF.

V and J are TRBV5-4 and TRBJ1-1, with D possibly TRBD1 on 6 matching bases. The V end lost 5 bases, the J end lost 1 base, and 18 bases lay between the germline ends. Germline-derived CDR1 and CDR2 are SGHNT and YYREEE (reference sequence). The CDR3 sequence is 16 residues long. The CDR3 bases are TGTGCCAGCAGGGGACAAAATAGCCTATCGAACACTGAAGCTTTCTTT. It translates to CASRGQNSLSNTEAFF.

The CDR3 loop is CASSPSGTTANEQFF. CDR3 DNA sequence: TGTGCCAGCTCACCATCCGGGACTACGGCCAATGAGCAGTTCTTC. The chain links TRBV18 to TRBJ2-1, with 7 bases fitting TRBD2. Germline CDR1 is KGHSH and CDR2 is LQKENI. V lost 2 bases and J lost 6; bases outside the gene matches: 7. This CDR3 is built from 15 residues.

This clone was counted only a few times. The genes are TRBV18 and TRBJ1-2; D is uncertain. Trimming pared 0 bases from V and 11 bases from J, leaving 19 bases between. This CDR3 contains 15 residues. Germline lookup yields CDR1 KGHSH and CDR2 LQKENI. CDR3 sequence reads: CASSPPNSPAAAYTF. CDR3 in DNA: TGTGCCAGCTCACCACCCAACTCCCCTGCTGCGGCGTACACCTTC. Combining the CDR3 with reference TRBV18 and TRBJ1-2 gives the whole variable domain NAGVMQNPRHLVRRRGQEARLRCSPMKGHSHVYWYRQLPEEGLKFMVYLQKENIIDESGMPKERFSAEFPKEGPSILRIQQVVRGDSAAYFCASSPPNSPAAAYTFGSGTRLTVV.

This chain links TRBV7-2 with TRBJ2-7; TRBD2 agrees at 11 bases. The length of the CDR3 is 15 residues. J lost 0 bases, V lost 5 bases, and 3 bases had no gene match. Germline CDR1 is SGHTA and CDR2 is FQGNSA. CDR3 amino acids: CASSQTSGASYEQYF. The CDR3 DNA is TGTGCCAGCAGCCAGACTAGCGGGGCCTCCTACGAGCAGTACTTC.

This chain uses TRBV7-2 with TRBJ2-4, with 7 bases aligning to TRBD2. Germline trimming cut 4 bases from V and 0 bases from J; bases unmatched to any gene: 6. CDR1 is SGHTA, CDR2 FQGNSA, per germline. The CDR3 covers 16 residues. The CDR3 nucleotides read TGTGCCAGCAGCTCTCCCAGCGGGATAGCCAAAAACATTCAGTACTTC. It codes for CASSSPSGIAKNIQYF.

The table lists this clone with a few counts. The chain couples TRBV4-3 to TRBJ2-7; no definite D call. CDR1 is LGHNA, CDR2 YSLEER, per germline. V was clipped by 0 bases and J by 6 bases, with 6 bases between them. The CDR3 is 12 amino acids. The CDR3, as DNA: TGCGCCAGCAGCCAAGACAGAACCGAGCAGTACTTC. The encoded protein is CASSQDRTEQYF.

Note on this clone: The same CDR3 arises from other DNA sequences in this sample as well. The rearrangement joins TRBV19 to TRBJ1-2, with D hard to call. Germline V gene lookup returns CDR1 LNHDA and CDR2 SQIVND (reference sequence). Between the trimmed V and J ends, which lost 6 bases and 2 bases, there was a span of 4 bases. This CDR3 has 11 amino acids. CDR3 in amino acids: CASRQNYGYTF. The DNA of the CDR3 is TGTGCCAGTAGACAGAACTATGGCTACACCTTC.

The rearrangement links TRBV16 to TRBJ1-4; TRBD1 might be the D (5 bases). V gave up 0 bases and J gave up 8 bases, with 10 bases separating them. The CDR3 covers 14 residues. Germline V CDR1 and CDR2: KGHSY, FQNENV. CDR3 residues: CASSQSQGTEKLFF. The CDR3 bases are TGTGCCAGCAGCCAATCTCAGGGAACCGAAAAACTGTTTTTT. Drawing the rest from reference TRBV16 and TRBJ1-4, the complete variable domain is GEEVAQTPKHLVRGEGQKAKLYCAPIKGHSYVFWYQQVLKNEFKFLISFQNENVFDETGMPKERFSAKCLPNSPCSLEIQATKLEDSAVYFCASSQSQGTEKLFFGSGTQLSVL.

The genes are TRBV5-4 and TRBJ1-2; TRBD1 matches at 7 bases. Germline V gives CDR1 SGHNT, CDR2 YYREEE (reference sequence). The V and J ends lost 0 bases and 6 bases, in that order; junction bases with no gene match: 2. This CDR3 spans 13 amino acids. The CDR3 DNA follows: TGTGCCAGCAGCTTGGACAGGGGAAATGGCTACACCTTC. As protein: CASSLDRGNGYTF.

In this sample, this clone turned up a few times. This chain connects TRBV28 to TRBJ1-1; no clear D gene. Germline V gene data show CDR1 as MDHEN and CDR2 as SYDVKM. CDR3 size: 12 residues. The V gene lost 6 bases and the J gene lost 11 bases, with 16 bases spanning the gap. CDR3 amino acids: CASRAALDWAFF. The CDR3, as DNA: TGTGCCAGCAGGGCCGCCTTGGACTGGGCTTTCTTT. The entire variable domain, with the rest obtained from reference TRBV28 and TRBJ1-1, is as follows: DVKVTQSSRYLVKRTGEKVFLECVQDMDHENMFWYRQDPGLGLRLIYFSYDVKMKEKGDIPEGYSVSREKKERFSLILESASTNQTSMYLCASRAALDWAFFGQGTRLTVV.

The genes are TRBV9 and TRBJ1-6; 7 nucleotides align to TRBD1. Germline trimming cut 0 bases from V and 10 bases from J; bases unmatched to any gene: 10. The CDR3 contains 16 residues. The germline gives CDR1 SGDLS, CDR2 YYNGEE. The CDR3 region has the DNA TGTGCCAGCAGCGTAGGGACTCGAGGGACAGAATCACCCCTCCACTTT. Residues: CASSVGTRGTESPLHF.

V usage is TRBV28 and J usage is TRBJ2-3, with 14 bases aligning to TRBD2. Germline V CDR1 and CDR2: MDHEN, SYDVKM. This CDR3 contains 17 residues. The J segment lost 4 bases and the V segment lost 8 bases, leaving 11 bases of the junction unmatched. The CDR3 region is CASPPTTSGREADTQYF. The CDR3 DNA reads TGTGCCAGCCCGCCGACGACTAGCGGGAGGGAGGCAGATACGCAGTATTTT.

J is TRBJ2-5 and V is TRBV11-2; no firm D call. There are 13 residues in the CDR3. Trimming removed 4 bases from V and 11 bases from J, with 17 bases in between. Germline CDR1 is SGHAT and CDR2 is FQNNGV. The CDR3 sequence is CASSSRPGEEQYF. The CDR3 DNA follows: TGTGCCAGCAGCTCGCGGCCCGGTGAAGAGCAGTACTTC.

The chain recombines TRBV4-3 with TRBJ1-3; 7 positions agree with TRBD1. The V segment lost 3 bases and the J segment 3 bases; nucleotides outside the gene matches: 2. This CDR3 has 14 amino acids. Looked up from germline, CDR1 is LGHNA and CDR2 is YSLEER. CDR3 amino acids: CASSHTGDGNTIYF. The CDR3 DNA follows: TGCGCCAGCAGCCATACAGGGGATGGAAACACCATATATTTT.

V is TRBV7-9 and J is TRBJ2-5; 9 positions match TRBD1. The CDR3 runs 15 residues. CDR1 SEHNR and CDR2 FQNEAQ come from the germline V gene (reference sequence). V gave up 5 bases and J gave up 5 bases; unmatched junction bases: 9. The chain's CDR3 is CASSDRQGVQETQYF. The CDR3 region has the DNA TGTGCCAGCAGCGATCGACAGGGGGTACAGGAGACCCAGTACTTC.

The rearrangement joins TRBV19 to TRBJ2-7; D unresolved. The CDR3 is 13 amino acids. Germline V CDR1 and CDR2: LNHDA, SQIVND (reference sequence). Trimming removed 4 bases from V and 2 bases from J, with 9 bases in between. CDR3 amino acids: CASSKSVTYEQYF. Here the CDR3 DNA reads TGTGCCAGTAGTAAAAGCGTTACCTACGAGCAGTACTTC. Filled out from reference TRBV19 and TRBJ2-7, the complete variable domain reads DGGITQSPKYLFRKEGQNVTLSCEQNLNHDAMYWYRQDPGQGLRLIYYSQIVNDFQKGDIAEGYSVSREKKESFPLTVTSAQKNPTAFYLCASSKSVTYEQYFGPGTRLTVT.

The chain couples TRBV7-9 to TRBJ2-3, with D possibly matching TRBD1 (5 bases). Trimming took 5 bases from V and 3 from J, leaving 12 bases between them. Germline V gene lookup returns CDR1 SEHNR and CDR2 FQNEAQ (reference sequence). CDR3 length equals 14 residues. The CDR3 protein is CASSRGVGTDTQYF. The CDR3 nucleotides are TGTGCCAGCAGCAGGGGTGTAGGAACAGATACGCAGTATTTT.

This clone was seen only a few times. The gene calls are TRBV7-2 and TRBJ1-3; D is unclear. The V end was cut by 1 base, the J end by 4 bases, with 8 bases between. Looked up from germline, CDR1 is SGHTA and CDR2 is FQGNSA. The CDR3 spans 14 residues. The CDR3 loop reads CASSLDRLGNTIYF. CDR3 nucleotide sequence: TGTGCCAGCAGCTTAGATCGACTCGGAAACACCATATATTTT.

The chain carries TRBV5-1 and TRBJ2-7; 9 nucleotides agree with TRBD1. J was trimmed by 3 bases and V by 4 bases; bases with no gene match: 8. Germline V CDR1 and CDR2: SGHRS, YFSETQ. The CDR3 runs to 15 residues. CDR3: CASSIQGADSYEQYF. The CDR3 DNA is TGCGCCAGCAGCATACAGGGGGCAGATAGCTACGAGCAGTACTTC.

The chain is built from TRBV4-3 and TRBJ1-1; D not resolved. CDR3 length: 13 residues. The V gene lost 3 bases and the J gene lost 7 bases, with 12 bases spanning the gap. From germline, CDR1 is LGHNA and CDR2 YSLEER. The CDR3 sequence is CASSQTREFEAFF. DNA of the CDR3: TGCGCCAGCAGCCAGACGCGGGAGTTTGAAGCTTTCTTT.

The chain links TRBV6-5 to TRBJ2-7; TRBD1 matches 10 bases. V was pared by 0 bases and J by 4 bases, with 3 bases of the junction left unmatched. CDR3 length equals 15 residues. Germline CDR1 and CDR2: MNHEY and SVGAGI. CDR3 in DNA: TGTGCCAGCAGTTACTCGACAGGGGGCCTTTACGAGCAGTACTTC. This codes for CASSYSTGGLYEQYF.

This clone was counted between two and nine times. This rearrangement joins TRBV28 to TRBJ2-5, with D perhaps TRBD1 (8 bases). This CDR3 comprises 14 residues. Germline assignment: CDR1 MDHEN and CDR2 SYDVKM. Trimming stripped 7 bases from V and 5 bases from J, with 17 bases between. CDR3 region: CASTGTGGGETQYF. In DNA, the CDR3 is TGTGCCAGCACCGGAACAGGGGGAGGGGAGACCCAGTACTTC.

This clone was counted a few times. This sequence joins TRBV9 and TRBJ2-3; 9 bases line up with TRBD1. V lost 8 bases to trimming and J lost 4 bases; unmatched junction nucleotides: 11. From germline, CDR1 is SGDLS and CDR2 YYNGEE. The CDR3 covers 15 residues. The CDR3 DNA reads TGTGCCAGTACCCGGACAGGGGCTTCCTCAGATACGCAGTATTTT. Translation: CASTRTGASSDTQYF.

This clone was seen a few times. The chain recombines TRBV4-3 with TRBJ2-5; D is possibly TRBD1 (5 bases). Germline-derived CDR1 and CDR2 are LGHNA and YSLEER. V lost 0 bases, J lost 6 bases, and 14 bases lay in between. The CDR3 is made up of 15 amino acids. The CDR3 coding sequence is TGCGCCAGCAGCCAAGACAGGGCGATTATGAAGACCCAGTACTTC. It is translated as CASSQDRAIMKTQYF.